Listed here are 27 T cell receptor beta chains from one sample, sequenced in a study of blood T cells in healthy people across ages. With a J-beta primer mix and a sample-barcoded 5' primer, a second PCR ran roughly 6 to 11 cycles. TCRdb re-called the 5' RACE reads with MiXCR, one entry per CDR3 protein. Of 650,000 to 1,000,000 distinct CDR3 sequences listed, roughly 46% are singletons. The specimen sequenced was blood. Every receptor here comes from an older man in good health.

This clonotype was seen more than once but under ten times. DNA for the CDR3: TGTGCCATCCGTCAGGGGGACGCGTCCTATAATTCACCCCTCCACTTT. This codes for CAIRQGDASYNSPLHF. V gene TRBV10-3 combines with J gene TRBJ1-6; the match to TRBD1 covers 7 bases. V shed 8 bases, J shed 1 base, and the junction held 8 bases outside the gene matches. This CDR3 spans 16 amino acids. Germline assignment: CDR1 ENHRY and CDR2 SYGVKD.

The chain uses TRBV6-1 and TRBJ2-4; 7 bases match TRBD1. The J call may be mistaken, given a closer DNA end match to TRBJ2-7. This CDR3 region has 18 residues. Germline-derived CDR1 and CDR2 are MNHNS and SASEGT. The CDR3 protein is CASSPVMVYDRDGYEQYF. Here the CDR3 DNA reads TGTGCCAGCAGCCCCGTTATGGTATACGACAGGGATGGGTACGAGCAGTACTTC.

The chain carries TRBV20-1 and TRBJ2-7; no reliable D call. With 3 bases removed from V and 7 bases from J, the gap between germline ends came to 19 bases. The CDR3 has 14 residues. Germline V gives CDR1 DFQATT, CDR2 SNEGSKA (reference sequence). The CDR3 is CSASSRYSYNEQYF. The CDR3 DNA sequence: TGCAGTGCTAGTTCCCGATACTCCTACAATGAGCAGTACTTC.

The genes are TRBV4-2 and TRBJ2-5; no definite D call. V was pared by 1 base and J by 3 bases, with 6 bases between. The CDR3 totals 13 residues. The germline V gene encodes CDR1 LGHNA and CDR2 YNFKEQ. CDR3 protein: CASSQVQEETQYF. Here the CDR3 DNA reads TGTGCCAGCAGCCAAGTCCAGGAAGAGACCCAGTACTTC.

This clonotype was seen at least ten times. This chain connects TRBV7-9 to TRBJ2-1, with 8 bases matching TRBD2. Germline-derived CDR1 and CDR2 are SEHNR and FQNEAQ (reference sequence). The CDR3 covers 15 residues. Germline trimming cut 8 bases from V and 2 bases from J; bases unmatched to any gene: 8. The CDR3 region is CASPSGSSTYNEQFF. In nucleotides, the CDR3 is TGTGCCAGCCCCAGCGGGAGCTCCACCTACAATGAGCAGTTCTTC.

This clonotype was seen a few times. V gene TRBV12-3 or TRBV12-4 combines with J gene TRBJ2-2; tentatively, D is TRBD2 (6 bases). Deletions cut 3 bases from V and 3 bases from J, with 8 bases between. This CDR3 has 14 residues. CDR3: CASSFTGDTGELFF. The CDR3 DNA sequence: TGTGCCAGCAGTTTCACGGGAGACACCGGGGAGCTGTTTTTT.

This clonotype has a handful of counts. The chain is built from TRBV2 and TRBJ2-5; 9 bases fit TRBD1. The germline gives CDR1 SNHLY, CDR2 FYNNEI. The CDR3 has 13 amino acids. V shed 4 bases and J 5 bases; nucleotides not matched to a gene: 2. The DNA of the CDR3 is TGTGCCAGCAGTGGCGGGACAGGGGAGACCCAGTACTTC. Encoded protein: CASSGGTGETQYF. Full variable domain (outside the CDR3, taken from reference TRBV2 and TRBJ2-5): EPEVTQTPSHQVTQMGQEVILRCVPISNHLYFYWYRQILGQKVEFLVSFYNNEISEKSEIFDDQFSVERPDGSNFTLKIRSTKLEDSAMYFCASSGGTGETQYFGPGTRLLVL.

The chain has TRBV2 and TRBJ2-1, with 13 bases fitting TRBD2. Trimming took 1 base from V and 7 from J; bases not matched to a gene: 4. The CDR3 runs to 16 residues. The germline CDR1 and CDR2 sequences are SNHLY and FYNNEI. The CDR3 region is CASSEDTSGRGNEQFF. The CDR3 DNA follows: TGTGCCAGCAGTGAAGATACTAGCGGGAGGGGGAATGAGCAGTTCTTC.

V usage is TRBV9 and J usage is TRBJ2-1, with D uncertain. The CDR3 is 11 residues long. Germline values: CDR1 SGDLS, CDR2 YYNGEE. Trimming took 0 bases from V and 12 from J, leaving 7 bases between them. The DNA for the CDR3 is TGTGCCAGCAGCGTAGGACTGATGCAGTTCTTC. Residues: CASSVGLMQFF.

CDR3 amino acids: CASSLAVRDYEQYF. In DNA form, the CDR3 reads TGCGCCAGCAGCCTTGCGGTCAGAGACTACGAGCAGTACTTC. This chain joins TRBV4-3 and TRBJ2-4; D remains ambiguous. The J call is in doubt because the DNA end fits TRBJ2-7 better. This CDR3 has 14 residues. Germline V gene sequence: CDR1 LGHNA, CDR2 YSLEER.

The CDR3 sequence is CATQRGDMNTEAFF. The CDR3 DNA follows: TGTGCCACCCAACGAGGTGACATGAACACTGAAGCTTTCTTT. The chain links TRBV6-1 to TRBJ1-1; no clear D. This CDR3 spans 14 amino acids. Trimming cost V 10 bases and J 0 bases, with 15 bases left between them. The germline V gene encodes CDR1 MNHNS and CDR2 SASEGT.

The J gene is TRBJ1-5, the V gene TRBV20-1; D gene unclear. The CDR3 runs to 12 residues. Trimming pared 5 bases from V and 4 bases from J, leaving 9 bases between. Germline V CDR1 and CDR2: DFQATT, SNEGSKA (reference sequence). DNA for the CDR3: TGCAGTGCTGACGAGGGTAATCAGCCCCAGCATTTT. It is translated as CSADEGNQPQHF.

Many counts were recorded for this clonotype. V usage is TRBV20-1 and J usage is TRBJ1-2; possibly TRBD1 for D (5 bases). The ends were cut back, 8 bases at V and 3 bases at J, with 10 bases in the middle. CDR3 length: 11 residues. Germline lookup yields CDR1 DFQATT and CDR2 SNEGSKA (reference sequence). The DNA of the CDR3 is TGCAGTTGGGGCAGCTACTATGGCTACACCTTC. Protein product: CSWGSYYGYTF.

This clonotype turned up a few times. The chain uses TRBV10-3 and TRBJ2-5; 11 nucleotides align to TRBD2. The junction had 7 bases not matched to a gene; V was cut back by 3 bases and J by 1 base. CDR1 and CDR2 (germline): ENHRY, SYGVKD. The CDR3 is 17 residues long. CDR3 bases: TGTGCCATCAGTGAAGGTAGACTAGCGGGGTCCCAAGAGACCCAGTACTTC. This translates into CAISEGRLAGSQETQYF.

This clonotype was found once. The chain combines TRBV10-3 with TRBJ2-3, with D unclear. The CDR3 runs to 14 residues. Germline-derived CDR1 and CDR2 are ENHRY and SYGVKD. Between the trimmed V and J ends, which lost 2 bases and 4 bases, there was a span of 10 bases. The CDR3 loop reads CAISERTASDTQYF. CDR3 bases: TGTGCCATCAGTGAGAGGACGGCGTCAGATACGCAGTATTTT.

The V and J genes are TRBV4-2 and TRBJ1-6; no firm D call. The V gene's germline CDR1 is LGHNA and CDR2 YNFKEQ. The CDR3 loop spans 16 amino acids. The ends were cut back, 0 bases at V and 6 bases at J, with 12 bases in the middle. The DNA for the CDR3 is TGTGCCAGCAGCCAAGATTATAGGGTTGGTAATTCACCCCTCCACTTT. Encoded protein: CASSQDYRVGNSPLHF.

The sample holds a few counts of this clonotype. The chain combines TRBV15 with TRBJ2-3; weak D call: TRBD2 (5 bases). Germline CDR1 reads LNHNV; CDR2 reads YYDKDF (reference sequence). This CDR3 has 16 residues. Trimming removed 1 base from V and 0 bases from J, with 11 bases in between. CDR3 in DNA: TGTGCCACCAGCAGAGTTGATAGGACTAGCACAGATACGCAGTATTTT. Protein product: CATSRVDRTSTDTQYF.

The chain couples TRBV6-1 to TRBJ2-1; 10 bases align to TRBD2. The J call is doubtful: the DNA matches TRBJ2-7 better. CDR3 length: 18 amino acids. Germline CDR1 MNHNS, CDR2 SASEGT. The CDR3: CASSAWSGLAGVSNEQYF. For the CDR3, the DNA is TGTGCCAGCAGTGCTTGGAGCGGGCTAGCGGGAGTTTCCAATGAGCAGTACTTC.

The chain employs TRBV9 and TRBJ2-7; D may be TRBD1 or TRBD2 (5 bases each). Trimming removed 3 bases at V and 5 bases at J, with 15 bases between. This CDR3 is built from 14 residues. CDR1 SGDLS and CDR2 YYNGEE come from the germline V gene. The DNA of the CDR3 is TGTGCCAGCAGCGCTGGGACCGCCACCAACGAGCAGTACTTC. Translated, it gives CASSAGTATNEQYF.

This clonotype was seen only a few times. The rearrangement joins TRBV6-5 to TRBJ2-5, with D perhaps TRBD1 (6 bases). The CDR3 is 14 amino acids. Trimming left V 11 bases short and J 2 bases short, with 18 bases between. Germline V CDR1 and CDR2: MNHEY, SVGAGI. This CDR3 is CAVHADSSQETQYF. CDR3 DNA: TGTGCCGTCCACGCGGACAGCTCGCAAGAGACCCAGTACTTC.

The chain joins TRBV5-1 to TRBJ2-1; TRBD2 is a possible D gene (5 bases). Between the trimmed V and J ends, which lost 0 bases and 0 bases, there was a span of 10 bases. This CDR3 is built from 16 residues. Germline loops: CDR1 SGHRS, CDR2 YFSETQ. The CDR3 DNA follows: TGCGCCAGCAGCTTGGCGCGGAGCGGCTCCTACAATGAGCAGTTCTTC. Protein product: CASSLARSGSYNEQFF.

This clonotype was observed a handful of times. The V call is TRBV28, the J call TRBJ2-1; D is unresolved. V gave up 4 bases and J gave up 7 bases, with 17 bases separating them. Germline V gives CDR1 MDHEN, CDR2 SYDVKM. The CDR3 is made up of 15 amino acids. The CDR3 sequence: CASSSTPELENEQFF. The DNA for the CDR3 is TGTGCCAGCAGTTCTACTCCCGAGTTAGAGAATGAGCAGTTCTTC.

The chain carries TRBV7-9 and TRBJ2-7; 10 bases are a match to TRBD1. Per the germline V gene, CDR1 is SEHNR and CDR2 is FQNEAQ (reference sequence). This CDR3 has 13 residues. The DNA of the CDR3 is TGTGCTACCGCGCGGGACAGGGGACGCGAGCAGTACTTC. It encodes CATARDRGREQYF.

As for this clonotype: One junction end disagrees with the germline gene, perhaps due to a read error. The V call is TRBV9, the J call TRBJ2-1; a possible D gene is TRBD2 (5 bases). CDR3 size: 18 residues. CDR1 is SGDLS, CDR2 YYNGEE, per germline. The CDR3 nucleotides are TGTGCCAGCAGCCCTCGTTCGTCCCAAGCGGAAGGCTACAATGAGCAGATCTTC. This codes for CASSPRSSQAEGYNEQIF.

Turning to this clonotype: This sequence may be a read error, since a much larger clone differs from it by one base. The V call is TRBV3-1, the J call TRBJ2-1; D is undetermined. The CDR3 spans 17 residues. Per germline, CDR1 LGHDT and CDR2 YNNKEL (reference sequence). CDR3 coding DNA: TGTGCCAGCGGCCAAGAAGCAGCAGGAACATCTTACAATGAGCAGTTCTTC. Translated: CASGQEAAGTSYNEQFF.

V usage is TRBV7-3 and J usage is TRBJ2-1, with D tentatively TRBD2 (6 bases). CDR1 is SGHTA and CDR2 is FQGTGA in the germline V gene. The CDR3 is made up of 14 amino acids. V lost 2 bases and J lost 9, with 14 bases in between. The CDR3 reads CASSLGAGLSEQFF. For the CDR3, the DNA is TGTGCCAGCAGCTTAGGGGCGGGATTAAGTGAGCAGTTCTTC.

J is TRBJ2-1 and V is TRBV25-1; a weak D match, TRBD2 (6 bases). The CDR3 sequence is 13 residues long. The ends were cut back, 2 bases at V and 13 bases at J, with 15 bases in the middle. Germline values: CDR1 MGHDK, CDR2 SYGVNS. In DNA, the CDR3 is TGTGCCAGCAGTGAAACCGGGACTCGAGCTCAGTTCTTC. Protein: CASSETGTRAQFF. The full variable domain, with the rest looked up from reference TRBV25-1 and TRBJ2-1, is EADIYQTPRYLVIGTGKKITLECSQTMGHDKMYWYQQDPGMELHLIHYSYGVNSTEKGDLSSESTVSRIRTEHFPLTLESARPSHTSQYLCASSETGTRAQFFGPGTRLTVL.